This T cell receptor (beta chain) derives from a study of CD8+ T cells in alopecia areata. Study details: Administration of oral tofacitinib to treated patients was at 5 to 10 mg twice daily.

After isolation, RNA underwent reverse transcription to generate cDNA as the sequencing template. This table comes from immunoSEQ multiplex PCR, and its TCRdb copy is limited to in-frame clones, with some not included. The sample contains 210,000 or so clones, around 66% of which appear only once. The trim removed 5 bases at V and 4 bases at J, leaving 5 bases unmatched. Per germline, CDR1 SGHTA and CDR2 FQGTGA. This CDR3 is 15 amino acids long. Treatment described: oral pan-JAK inhibitor, 5-10 mg twice daily. The sample here was CD4+ T cells sorted from blood, taken at approximately week 42, from a patient treated with tofacitinib. V is TRBV7-3 and J is TRBJ2-3; 11 bases agree with TRBD1. The sequence was obtained from a human donor with alopecia areata. The CDR3 region is CASSPDRGRADTQYF. DNA for the CDR3: TGTGCCAGCAGCCCGGACAGGGGGCGCGCAGATACGCAGTATTTT.